The rows below give T cell receptor beta chains drawn from one sample of a study of cytomegalovirus exposure and HLA in healthy donors. Measured with immunoSEQ multiplex PCR; TCRdb has only the in-frame clones, and not every one. Among 150,000 to 170,000 clones, around 80% were seen once, and the ten largest hold 13%. The specimen sequenced was PBMCs. These receptors were collected from a man under 40 in good health and CMV-seropositive. Each CDR3 is given with its conserved first and last residue. D genes are given only for firm matches. Expanded clones get a size class; other rows say once, few or many, or leave the size out.

j_gene: TRBJ2-5
v_gene: TRBV5-4
abundance: NA
d_gene: TRBD2
CDR3nt: TGTGCCAGCAGCTTGCGAGCGGGAGGGATTGGGGAGCAGTACTTC
CDR3aa: CASSLRAGGIGEQYF

j_gene: TRBJ2-1
v_gene: TRBV28
abundance: NA
d_gene: NA
CDR3nt: TGTGCCAGCAGCAGGAGCCTCGGGGGTTACAATGAGCAGTTCTTC
CDR3aa: CASSRSLGGYNEQFF

j_gene: TRBJ2-1
v_gene: TRBV27
abundance: few
d_gene: TRBD2
CDR3nt: TGTGCCAGCAGTTTAACTAGCGGATACAATGAGCAGTTCTTC
CDR3aa: CASSLTSGYNEQFF

j_gene: TRBJ2-7
v_gene: TRBV5-6
abundance: NA
d_gene: TRBD2
CDR3nt: TGTGCCAGCAGCTTGTTGGGGGGGAAGACTAGCGAGACCTACGAGCAGTACTTC
CDR3aa: CASSLLGGKTSETYEQYF

j_gene: TRBJ2-2
v_gene: TRBV7-9
abundance: NA
d_gene: TRBD2
CDR3nt: TGTGCCATCATACACGGGAGGAGGAACACCGGGGAGCTGTTTTTT
CDR3aa: CAIIHGRRNTGELFF

j_gene: TRBJ1-2
v_gene: TRBV7-2
abundance: NA
d_gene: NA
CDR3nt: TGTGCCAGCAGCCGACTAACCGGATTCTATGGCTACACCTTC
CDR3aa: CASSRLTGFYGYTF

j_gene: TRBJ1-1
v_gene: TRBV11-1
abundance: NA
d_gene: TRBD1
CDR3nt: TGTGCCAGCAGCTTAGGGGACAGGGTGGGTACTGAAGCTTTCTTT
CDR3aa: CASSLGDRVGTEAFF

j_gene: TRBJ2-5
v_gene: TRBV29-1
abundance: NA
d_gene: NA
CDR3nt: TGCAGCGTCGCCGAAGGGGATCTAGAGACCCAGTACTTC
CDR3aa: CSVAEGDLETQYF

j_gene: TRBJ1-1
v_gene: TRBV9
abundance: NA
d_gene: TRBD1
CDR3nt: TGTGCCAGCAGCGGGGTGACAGGGTGGGCTTTCTTT
CDR3aa: CASSGVTGWAFF

j_gene: TRBJ2-7
v_gene: TRBV6-1
abundance: NA
d_gene: NA
CDR3nt: TGTGCCATCAGTGACCCCTCAGGGGGACTCGTTCAAAACGAGCAGTACTTC
CDR3aa: CAISDPSGGLVQNEQYF

j_gene: TRBJ2-7
v_gene: TRBV5-1
abundance: NA
d_gene: TRBD2
CDR3nt: TGCGCCAGCAGCTTGCTGGGGGAGGGCCCCTACGAGCAGTACTTC
CDR3aa: CASSLLGEGPYEQYF

j_gene: TRBJ1-1
v_gene: TRBV28
abundance: NA
d_gene: TRBD1
CDR3nt: TGTGCCAGCAGTGGACAGGGCGGATCTGCTGAAGCTTTCTTT
CDR3aa: CASSGQGGSAEAFF

j_gene: TRBJ1-3
v_gene: TRBV28
abundance: NA
d_gene: NA
CDR3nt: TGTGCCAGCAGTTCCACAGGGTCCTCTGGAAACACCATATATTTT
CDR3aa: CASSSTGSSGNTIYF

j_gene: TRBJ2-3
v_gene: TRBV7-8
abundance: NA
d_gene: NA
CDR3nt: TGTGCCAGCAGCTTGCCCGGTAGTGATACGCAGTATTTT
CDR3aa: CASSLPGSDTQYF

j_gene: TRBJ2-7
v_gene: TRBV28
abundance: NA
d_gene: TRBD1
CDR3nt: TGTGCCGCAAGGGACAGAATCTACGAGCAGTACTTC
CDR3aa: CAARDRIYEQYF

j_gene: TRBJ2-5
v_gene: TRBV28
abundance: NA
d_gene: NA
CDR3nt: TGTGCCAGCATCCAACCGGGGGAAGGAGAGACCCAGTACTTC
CDR3aa: CASIQPGEGETQYF

j_gene: TRBJ2-2
v_gene: TRBV13
abundance: NA
d_gene: NA
CDR3nt: TGTGCCAGCAGCTTAAAGTTGACAAACACCGGGGAGCTGTTTTTT
CDR3aa: CASSLKLTNTGELFF

j_gene: TRBJ2-2
v_gene: TRBV4-2
abundance: NA
d_gene: NA
CDR3nt: TGTGCCAGCAGCCAAGGGCGGACCGGGGAGCTGTTTTTT
CDR3aa: CASSQGRTGELFF

j_gene: TRBJ1-2
v_gene: TRBV15
abundance: NA
d_gene: TRBD1
CDR3nt: TGTGCCACCAGCAGAGAGACAGGGGCCTATGGCTACACCTTC
CDR3aa: CATSRETGAYGYTF

j_gene: TRBJ1-1
v_gene: TRBV28
abundance: NA
d_gene: NA
CDR3nt: TGTGCCAGCAGTTTGGGACTGAGGAACACTGAAGCTTTCTTT
CDR3aa: CASSLGLRNTEAFF

j_gene: TRBJ2-7
v_gene: TRBV27
abundance: NA
d_gene: NA
CDR3nt: TGTGCCAGCCAGTCGGGAAGGCCTGGATTAACCTACGAGCAGTACTTC
CDR3aa: CASQSGRPGLTYEQYF

j_gene: TRBJ2-7
v_gene: TRBV28
abundance: NA
d_gene: TRBD1
CDR3nt: TGTGCCAGCCCGGGACAGGGAACCTACGAGCAGTACTTC
CDR3aa: CASPGQGTYEQYF

j_gene: TRBJ1-4
v_gene: TRBV18
abundance: NA
d_gene: TRBD1
CDR3nt: TGTGCCAGCTCACCGGGACAGGGTGAAAAACTGTTTTTT
CDR3aa: CASSPGQGEKLFF

j_gene: TRBJ2-7
v_gene: TRBV28
abundance: NA
d_gene: TRBD2
CDR3nt: TGTGCCAGCAGTTCCCTCGAAATTAGGACGACTAGCGGGATCTACGAGCAGTACTTC
CDR3aa: CASSSLEIRTTSGIYEQYF

j_gene: TRBJ1-6
v_gene: TRBV4-2
abundance: NA
d_gene: TRBD1
CDR3nt: TGTGCCAGCAGCACACGGACAGGAAGCTCCTATAATTCACCCCTCCACTTT
CDR3aa: CASSTRTGSSYNSPLHF

j_gene: TRBJ2-6
v_gene: TRBV7-6
abundance: NA
d_gene: NA
CDR3nt: TGTGCCAGCAGCTTAGCGCAGGGCTCCTCTGGGGCCAACGTCCTGACTTTC
CDR3aa: CASSLAQGSSGANVLTF

j_gene: TRBJ2-3
v_gene: TRBV6-1
abundance: NA
d_gene: NA
CDR3nt: TGTGCCAGCAGCCTGACAGTAACTAGCACAGATACGCAGTATTTT
CDR3aa: CASSLTVTSTDTQYF

j_gene: TRBJ2-3
v_gene: TRBV6-5
abundance: NA
d_gene: NA
CDR3nt: TGTGCCAGCAGGGGAGGACTCTCCACAGATACGCAGTATTTT
CDR3aa: CASRGGLSTDTQYF

j_gene: TRBJ2-7
v_gene: TRBV6-4
abundance: NA
d_gene: TRBD1
CDR3nt: TGTGCCAGCAGTGACCCGGGACAGGATTTGCTCTACGAGCAGTACTTC
CDR3aa: CASSDPGQDLLYEQYF

j_gene: TRBJ1-2
v_gene: TRBV9
abundance: NA
d_gene: TRBD1
CDR3nt: TGTGCCAGCAGCGTAGGGCAGGGGGCGGATGGCTACACCTTC
CDR3aa: CASSVGQGADGYTF

j_gene: TRBJ2-5
v_gene: TRBV27
abundance: NA
d_gene: NA
CDR3nt: TGTGCCAGCAGTTTATCCATCCGGGAGCGGGCCGTGCAAGAGACCCAGTACTTC
CDR3aa: CASSLSIRERAVQETQYF